This section outlines one T cell receptor beta chain sequence together with its context. Trimming removed 6 bases from V and 4 bases from J; junction bases left unmatched: 5. The germline gives CDR1 SNHLY, CDR2 FYNNEI. This CDR3 region has 15 residues. This sample was taken from a study of blood T cell repertoires in COVID-19. At the level of the study: Spain, Italy and the United States supplied samples that represented acute and convalescent COVID-19. From T cells, B-cell-depleted T cells, or PBMCs came the material, which was cDNA or gDNA.

Per the study methods: Reference gene primers were amplified, and this amplification served to estimate nucleated cell counts. Profiling relied on immunoSEQ multiplex PCR, and the TCRdb table lists in-frame clones only, not all of them. V, J and clone size are those of that table, while D and trimming were read from the DNA. The table shows 160,000 or so clones, with about four fifths occurring only once. The origin of this receptor is a man in his sixties who had recovered from COVID-19. This chain links TRBV2 with TRBJ2-1; 11 nucleotides agree with TRBD2. Source material: PBMCs or T cells enriched from blood (not recorded which). The chain's CDR3 is CASREGLAEYNEQFF. CDR3 coding DNA: TGTGCCAGCAGAGAGGGACTAGCGGAATACAATGAGCAGTTCTTC.